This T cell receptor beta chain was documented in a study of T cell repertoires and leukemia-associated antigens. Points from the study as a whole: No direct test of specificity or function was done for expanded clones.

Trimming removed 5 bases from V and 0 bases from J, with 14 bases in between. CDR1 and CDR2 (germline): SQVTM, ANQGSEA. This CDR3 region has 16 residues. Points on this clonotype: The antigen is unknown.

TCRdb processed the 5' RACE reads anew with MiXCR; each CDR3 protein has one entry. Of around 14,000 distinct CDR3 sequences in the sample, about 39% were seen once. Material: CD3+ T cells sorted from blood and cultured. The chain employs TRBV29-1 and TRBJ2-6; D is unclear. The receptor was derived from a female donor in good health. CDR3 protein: CSVKLPGSSGANVLTF. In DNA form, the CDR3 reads TGCAGCGTTAAACTACCGGGCAGCTCTGGGGCCAACGTCCTGACTTTC.